This TCR beta chain is from a study of cytomegalovirus exposure and HLA in healthy donors. CDR3 size: 16 residues. In germline, CDR1 is SEHNR, CDR2 FQNEAQ (reference sequence). As for this clone: One end of the junction does not line up with germline, which may come from a read error.

60 Vbeta and 13 Jbeta primers were used in PCR. Per the authors' pipeline: A later analysis counted approximately 80 million unique TCR beta chains, about 11 million shared. Clones were sequenced by immunoSEQ multiplex PCR, and TCRdb holds only the in-frame ones, with some missing. Clone size and the V and J calls come from that table; the DNA yielded D and trimming. The table lists fewer than 140,000 clones, roughly 77% of them singletons. Sequences were obtained from PBMCs. The source is a man between 35 and 55 years old in good health and CMV-seronegative. The V gene is TRBV7-9, the J gene TRBJ1-2; D gene ambiguous. CDR3 nucleotide sequence: TGTTCCAGCAGCTTAGTAGCGGCCCGACCTAACTATGGCTACACCTTC. Translation: CSSSLVAARPNYGYTF.